This is a list of T cell receptor beta chains from one sample in a study of Ad26.COV2.S vaccination and SARS-CoV-2 variants. Sequenced by immunoSEQ multiplex PCR; TCRdb stores in-frame clones only, minus some. The sample has approximately 450,000 clones, 75% to 95% seen once; the top ten hold 10% to 15%. The source material was peripheral blood, sampled in a trial of Ad26.COV2.S vaccine versus placebo. These receptors came from a person between 18 and 60 years old who received the Ad26.COV2.S COVID-19 vaccine or a placebo. Both conserved end residues are part of each CDR3. The D gene is left open where the match is weak. Not every row has a clone size; where given, it reads once, few, many or a size class.

d_call	v_call	j_call	clone_size	cdr3_aa	cdr3_nt
.	TRBV28	TRBJ1-5	.	CACQWEGDQPQHF	TGTGCCTGTCAATGGGAGGGGGATCAGCCCCAGCATTTT
.	TRBV4-1	TRBJ2-7	.	CASSQQEQGPYEQYF	TGCGCCAGCAGCCAGCAGGAACAGGGCCCCTACGAGCAGTACTTC
.	TRBV6-5	TRBJ2-7	.	CASSYRHEQYF	TGTGCCAGCAGTTACCGACACGAGCAGTACTTC
.	TRBV6-5	TRBJ2-5	.	CASKSGGTAQETQYF	TGTGCCAGCAAGTCCGGGGGGACAGCCCAAGAGACCCAGTACTTC
TRBD1	TRBV25-1	TRBJ2-5	.	CASSAWDRGGQETQYF	TGTGCCAGCAGTGCATGGGACAGGGGGGGACAAGAGACCCAGTACTTC
TRBD1	TRBV6-2/TRBV6-3	TRBJ2-7	.	CASSYVNRGNEQYF	TGTGCCAGCAGTTACGTCAACAGGGGGAACGAGCAGTACTTC
TRBD2	TRBV27	TRBJ2-1	.	CASGTKVNEQFF	TGTGCCAGCGGGACTAAGGTCAATGAGCAGTTCTTC
.	TRBV18	TRBJ1-6	.	CASSPNPGGSNSPLHF	TGTGCCAGCTCACCCAATCCGGGGGGCTCTAATTCACCCCTCCACTTT
.	TRBV3-1/TRBV3-2	TRBJ2-7	once	CASSTRTAPYEQYF	TGTGCCAGCAGCACCCGGACAGCCCCCTACGAGCAGTACTTC
.	TRBV30	TRBJ2-1	once	CAWSPAGAEQFF	TGTGCCTGGAGTCCCGCTGGTGCTGAGCAGTTCTTC
.	TRBV29-1	TRBJ2-5	.	CSVRRGGQETQYF	TGCAGCGTCCGGAGAGGGGGCCAAGAGACCCAGTACTTC
.	TRBV5-5	TRBJ1-4	.	CASSLRGNEKLFF	TGTGCCAGCAGCTTGCGGGGAAACGAAAAACTGTTTTTT
.	TRBV30	TRBJ2-1	.	CAWSARGNNEQFF	TGTGCCTGGAGTGCGCGGGGCAACAATGAGCAGTTCTTC
TRBD2	TRBV6-2/TRBV6-3	TRBJ2-2	.	CASSYPSSGSVRELFF	TGTGCCAGCAGTTACCCCTCTAGCGGGAGTGTCCGGGAGCTGTTTTTT
.	TRBV10-1	TRBJ2-2	.	CATGQTNTGELFF	TGCGCCACAGGACAAACGAACACCGGGGAGCTGTTTTTT
TRBD1	TRBV5-1	TRBJ2-7	once	CASSSGTGAYEQYF	TGCGCCAGCAGCTCCGGGACAGGGGCGTACGAGCAGTACTTC
.	TRBV9	TRBJ2-7	.	CASSVVPSGDEQYF	TGTGCCAGCAGCGTAGTCCCTTCCGGGGACGAGCAGTACTTC
.	TRBV28	TRBJ2-3	once	CASREWGSSTDTQYF	TGTGCCAGCAGGGAGTGGGGGTCTAGCACAGATACGCAGTATTTT
TRBD2	TRBV7-3	TRBJ2-2	.	CASSLRLAGGWTGELFF	TGTGCCAGCAGCTTAAGGCTAGCGGGAGGATGGACCGGGGAGCTGTTTTTT
.	TRBV24-1	TRBJ2-7	.	CATSQGSYEQYF	TGTGCCACCAGTCAGGGTAGCTACGAGCAGTACTTC
.	TRBV7-2	TRBJ2-7	.	CASSQQGSAYEQYF	TGTGCCAGCAGCCAACAGGGTTCCGCCTACGAGCAGTACTTC
.	TRBV7-6	TRBJ2-2	.	CASSLERTPVTGELFF	TGTGCCAGCAGCTTGGAACGGACACCGGTCACCGGGGAGCTGTTTTTT
TRBD1	TRBV25-1	TRBJ1-1	.	CASSKQGALGTEAFF	TGTGCCAGCAGTAAGCAGGGGGCGTTGGGCACTGAAGCTTTCTTT
TRBD2	TRBV2	TRBJ2-2	.	CASSEIRLAGSNTGELFF	TGTGCCAGCAGTGAGATTCGACTAGCGGGGTCGAACACCGGGGAGCTGTTTTTT
TRBD1	TRBV7-6	TRBJ1-4	.	CASSRLTGEEKLFF	TGTGCCAGCAGCCGCTTAACAGGGGAGGAAAAACTGTTTTTT
.	TRBV6-5	TRBJ2-5	.	CASRRTAQETQYF	TGTGCCAGCAGACGGACAGCACAAGAGACCCAGTACTTC
TRBD1	TRBV29-1	TRBJ1-1	.	CSVEDFTGGDEAFF	TGCAGCGTTGAAGATTTTACAGGGGGCGATGAAGCTTTCTTT